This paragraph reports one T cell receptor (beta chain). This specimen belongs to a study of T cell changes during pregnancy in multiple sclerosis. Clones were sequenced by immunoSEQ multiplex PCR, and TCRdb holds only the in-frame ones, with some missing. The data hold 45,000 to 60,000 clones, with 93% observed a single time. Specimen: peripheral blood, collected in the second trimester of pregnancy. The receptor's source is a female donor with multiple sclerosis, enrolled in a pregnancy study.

The CDR3 here is CASSSVSGSLTTQYF. The CDR3 DNA sequence: TGTGCCAGCAGCTCCGTTAGCGGGAGCCTCACCACCCAGTACTTC. This rearrangement joins TRBV7-9 to TRBJ2-5; 9 nucleotides agree with TRBD2. J lost 8 bases, V lost 4 bases, and 11 bases had no gene match. The germline V gene encodes CDR1 SEHNR and CDR2 FQNEAQ (reference sequence). The CDR3 totals 15 residues.